Presented here are 7 T cell receptor beta chains from one specimen sequenced in a study of blood T cell repertoires in COVID-19. Measured with immunoSEQ multiplex PCR; TCRdb has only the in-frame clones, and not every one. The data show about 210,000 clones, approximately 80% seen once. Source material: PBMCs or T cells enriched from blood (not recorded which). These receptor sequences come from a woman between 50 and 59 years old with acute COVID-19.

The chain has TRBV12-5 and TRBJ1-3; D gene uncertain. The CDR3 spans 20 residues. Germline V gives CDR1 LGHNT, CDR2 FRNRAP. Trimming stripped 0 bases from V and 0 bases from J, with 21 bases between. The CDR3: CASGLVPPAASPHSGNTIYF. CDR3 in DNA: TGTGCTAGTGGTTTGGTACCTCCCGCGGCTTCGCCGCACTCTGGAAACACCATATATTTT.

Of note for this clone: The identical CDR3 is also encoded by other nucleotide sequences in the sample. The V gene is TRBV29-1, the J gene TRBJ2-2; D gene ambiguous. V was cut by 4 bases and J by 3 bases, with 3 bases left in between. CDR1 and CDR2 (germline): SQVTM, ANQGSEA. The CDR3 has 11 amino acids. The CDR3: CSVADTGELFF. In DNA form, the CDR3 reads TGCAGCGTTGCCGACACCGGGGAGCTGTTTTTT.

This clone was seen a single time. The genes are TRBV19 and TRBJ2-1, with 7 bases aligning to TRBD1. V gave up 5 bases and J gave up 0 bases; unmatched junction bases: 7. This CDR3 has 16 amino acids. Germline loops: CDR1 LNHDA, CDR2 SQIVND (reference sequence). The CDR3 spells CASSPRAGGSYNEQFF. The CDR3 DNA sequence: TGTGCCAGTAGTCCGAGGGCAGGGGGCTCCTACAATGAGCAGTTCTTC.

This sequence joins TRBV9 and TRBJ2-2; D is unresolved. The V end lost 1 base, the J end lost 1 base, and 2 bases lay between the germline ends. The CDR3 sequence is 13 residues long. CDR1 is SGDLS and CDR2 is YYNGEE in the germline V gene. DNA for the CDR3: TGTGCCAGCAGCGTACAGAACACCGGGGAGCTGTTTTTT. Translating gives CASSVQNTGELFF. Filled out from reference TRBV9 and TRBJ2-2, the complete variable domain reads DSGVTQTPKHLITATGQRVTLRCSPRSGDLSVYWYQQSLDQGLQFLIQYYNGEERAKGNILERFSAQQFPDLHSELNLSSLELGDSALYFCASSVQNTGELFFGEGSRLTVL.

This chain uses TRBV7-9 with TRBJ1-6; 7 bases align to TRBD1. Germline values: CDR1 SEHNR, CDR2 FQNEAQ (reference sequence). The CDR3 is made up of 15 amino acids. J lost 7 bases, V lost 5 bases, and 8 bases had no gene match. CDR3 amino acids: CASSTTQGENSPLHF. The CDR3 nucleotides read TGTGCCAGCAGCACGACCCAGGGGGAGAATTCACCCCTCCACTTT.

The chain recombines TRBV7-2 with TRBJ2-7; TRBD1 matches at 8 bases. J lost 2 bases, V lost 2 bases, and 2 bases had no gene match. CDR1 and CDR2 from the germline V gene are SGHTA and FQGNSA. The CDR3 has 14 residues. The CDR3 region is CASSLMDRAYEQYF. The CDR3 DNA sequence: TGTGCCAGCAGCTTAATGGACAGGGCCTACGAGCAGTACTTC.

The V call is TRBV7-2, the J call TRBJ1-3; D might be TRBD1 (6 bases). Germline loops: CDR1 SGHTA, CDR2 FQGNSA. Deletions cut 5 bases from V and 4 bases from J, with 12 bases between. This CDR3 has 14 amino acids. The CDR3 coding sequence is TGTGCCAGCAGCCCAGGGGACAAAGGAAACACCATATATTTT. It encodes CASSPGDKGNTIYF.